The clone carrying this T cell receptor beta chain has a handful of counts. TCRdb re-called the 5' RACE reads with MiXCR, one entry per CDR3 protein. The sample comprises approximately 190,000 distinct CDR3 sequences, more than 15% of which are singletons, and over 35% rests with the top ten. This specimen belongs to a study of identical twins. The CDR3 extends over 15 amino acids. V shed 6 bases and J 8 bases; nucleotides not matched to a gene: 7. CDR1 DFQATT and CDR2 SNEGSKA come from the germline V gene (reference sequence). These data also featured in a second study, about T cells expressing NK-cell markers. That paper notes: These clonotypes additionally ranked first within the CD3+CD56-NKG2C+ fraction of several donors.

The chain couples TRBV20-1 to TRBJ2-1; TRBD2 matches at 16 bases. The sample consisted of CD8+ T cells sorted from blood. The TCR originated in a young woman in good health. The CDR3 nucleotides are TGCAGTGCCGGGACTAGCGGGGGGGCTATTGATGAGCAGTTCTTC. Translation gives CSAGTSGGAIDEQFF.